This T cell receptor beta chain was obtained from a study of OX40 agonist ivuxolimab in advanced cancers. Overall study context: At doses from 0.01 to 10 mg/kg, patients were given intravenous ivuxolimab every 2 weeks. The study's findings and limits: Specificity for antigen went undetermined in the expanded peripheral T cells.

The CDR3 has 13 residues. Trimming left V 7 bases short and J 9 bases short, with 19 bases between. CDR1 is MNHGY, CDR2 SVAAGI, per germline. Some clones are missing from TCRdb's copy, which holds only in-frame ones; the method was immunoSEQ multiplex PCR. This sample carries approximately 50,000 clones, nearly 85% of them seen once, and the ten largest clones take 3.5% to 4%. Within the sample, this clone is medium-sized. Its antigen is as yet unknown. The clonotype comes from an adult with an advanced solid tumor such as melanoma, head and neck, liver or kidney cancer. Specimen: CD4+ or CD8+ T cells sorted from blood, collected in a trial of the OX40 agonist ivuxolimab. The rearrangement links TRBV6-9 to TRBJ2-7; D is uncertain. DNA for the CDR3: TGTGCCAGCAACCAGACCCCTGCTTGTGGGCAGTACTTC. This codes for CASNQTPACGQYF.